These 6 T cell receptor beta chains were sequenced from one sample in a study of cytomegalovirus exposure and HLA in healthy donors. PCR primers comprised 60 Vbeta and 13 Jbeta primers. Clones were sequenced by immunoSEQ multiplex PCR, and TCRdb holds only the in-frame ones, with some missing. This sample has about 200,000 clones, with approximately 82% found just once. Sequencing used PBMCs. Receptors were obtained from a woman aged 18 to 35 in good health and CMV-seronegative.

The gene calls are TRBV19 and TRBJ1-5; 9 bases align to TRBD1. Germline V gene sequence: CDR1 LNHDA, CDR2 SQIVND (reference sequence). The V and J ends lost 4 bases and 0 bases, in that order; junction bases with no gene match: 1. CDR3 length: 15 residues. The CDR3 reads CASSTDRGSNQPQHF. The CDR3, as DNA: TGTGCCAGTAGTACGGACAGGGGTAGCAATCAGCCCCAGCATTTT.

J is TRBJ1-6 and V is TRBV4-3, with D possibly being TRBD1 (5 bases). The CDR3 contains 18 residues. V lost 0 bases and J lost 0, with 12 bases in between. Germline CDR1 and CDR2: LGHNA and YSLEER. The CDR3 coding sequence is TGCGCCAGCAGCCAAGAGACAGTTCATAGCTCCTATAATTCACCCCTCCACTTT. Amino acids: CASSQETVHSSYNSPLHF.

The chain has TRBV13 and TRBJ2-5; 7 bases are shared with TRBD1. With 5 bases clipped from V and 2 bases from J, the junction kept 5 bases outside the gene matches. The CDR3 contains 14 residues. In germline, CDR1 is PRHDT, CDR2 FYEKMQ (reference sequence). CDR3 residues: CASSLRGQQETQYF. The DNA of the CDR3 is TGTGCCAGCAGCCTCCGGGGACAGCAAGAGACCCAGTACTTC. Supplemented by reference TRBV13 and TRBJ2-5, the full variable domain reads AAGVIQSPRHLIKEKRETATLKCYPIPRHDTVYWYQQGPGQDPQFLISFYEKMQSDKGSIPDRFSAQQFSDYHSELNMSSLELGDSALYFCASSLRGQQETQYFGPGTRLLVL.

The chain uses TRBV21-1 and TRBJ2-3; the table's D call TRBD1 went unverified against the DNA. TRBV21-1 constitutes a pseudogene. The length of the CDR3 is 16 residues. CDR3 bases: TGTGCCAGCAGGAGAAGTCGGGACAGTTGCACAGATACGCAGTATTTT. This gives the protein CASRRSRDSCTDTQYF.

The chain joins TRBV11-2 to TRBJ1-2, with a tentative D call TRBD1 (5 bases). The CDR3 is made up of 13 amino acids. V shed 4 bases and J shed 4 bases, with 10 bases lying between them. Germline CDR1 is SGHAT and CDR2 is FQNNGV. CDR3 DNA sequence: TGTGCCAGCAGCTCAAGGGGCCTCTATGGCTACACCTTC. The encoded protein is CASSSRGLYGYTF.

The chain combines TRBV18 with TRBJ1-2, with a possible D match to TRBD1 (6 bases). CDR1 and CDR2 from the germline V gene are KGHSH and LQKENI. The germline V and J ends were trimmed by 4 bases and 7 bases, with 16 bases remaining between them. The CDR3 length is 14 residues. CDR3 nucleotides: TGTGCCAGCTCACTGAACCGGACAGCCTCTGGCTACACCTTC. Its translation: CASSLNRTASGYTF.